The clone carrying this T cell receptor (beta chain) was observed a few times. The target antigen is unknown. This sample was included in a study of beta chain features in type 1 diabetes. Study findings and constraints: Relative to healthy donors, patients appeared to have naive, central memory and Treg TCRB repertoires that were more similar. A potential influence of HLA type upon TCRB rearrangement remained unresolved herein. In all four CD4+ subsets, TCRB CDR3 length was significantly, moderately reduced in type 1 diabetes. VDJ junctions from type 1 diabetes patients carried fewer insertions and larger deletions.

Every donor provided one heparinised blood draw, which averaged approximately 100 mL. The whole isolated RNA underwent reverse transcription, so sequencing captured expressed TCRB transcripts. Assay used: immunoSEQ multiplex PCR; TCRdb lists only in-frame clones, some missing. The sample lists 300,000 to 400,000 clones, around 9.3% seen once, with more than 0.8% in the top ten. The source of this sequence is a man aged 25 to 40 with type 1 diabetes. Sequenced input: central memory CD4+ T cells from blood.

CDR3 in amino acids: CASGWGDSPLHF. In nucleotides, the CDR3 is TGCGCCAGCGGATGGGGAGATTCACCCCTCCACTTT. The chain links TRBV10-1 to TRBJ1-6, with D unresolved. This CDR3 region has 12 residues. Germline V gives CDR1 WNHNN, CDR2 SYGVQD (reference sequence). Trimming stripped 8 bases from V and 8 bases from J, with 10 bases between.